This TCR beta chain emerged from a study of CD8 T cells in Susac syndrome. cDNA came from about 0.5 to 1 ug RNA primed by random hexamers. immunoSEQ multiplex PCR amplified TCR beta CDR3 across 54 Vbeta, 13 Jbeta. Each CDR3 protein is one row after TCRdb ran MiXCR on the immunoSEQ multiplex PCR reads. The sample carries around 150,000 distinct CDR3 sequences, roughly 95% recorded once. Peripheral blood CD8+ and CD4+ T cells were profiled by TCR beta sequencing. The controls, all healthy donors, were matched for age and sex. The trim removed 6 bases at V and 3 bases at J, leaving 12 bases unmatched. Per the germline V gene, CDR1 is SGHAT and CDR2 is FQDESV (reference sequence). This CDR3 spans 17 amino acids.

The sequence derives from a human donor in good health. This sequence joins TRBV11-1 and TRBJ2-1; TRBD2 agrees at 9 bases. Sequencing was done on a sample of CD4+ T cells from PBMCs. CDR3 coding DNA: TGTGCCAGCAGTTTCGGTGAATTTAGCGGGGGCTACAATGAGCAGTTCTTC. Residues: CASSFGEFSGGYNEQFF.